This T cell receptor (beta chain) is from a study of blood T cell repertoires in COVID-19 (dated by TCRdb to the early 2020s). Broadly, across the study: Samples from collaborators originated in the United States, Italy and Spain and spanned both the acute and convalescent phases of COVID-19. Where HLA class I and class II types were available, the types were taken from metadata supplied by the sample provider, not from assay-based typing. The material from the prospective study consisted of cDNA or gDNA derived from T cells, B-cell-depleted T cells, or PBMCs. The dataset comprised deeply sampled blood TCRbeta repertoires from subjects exposed to, actively infected with, or recovered from COVID-19. Samples were obtained from the ongoing ImmuneRACE study (first 160 participants) and from some 1,300 subjects provided by 6 global collaborators. The repertoires were released in a freely available public database meant as a resource for research on the immune response to SARS-CoV-2. Sample metadata almost always included a de-identified subject ID, COVID-19 status, age in years and sex. Results and caveats for the whole study, not just this receptor: The amount of clinical and demographic metadata varied by source and participant and was provided uncurated.

As to this clone: The antigen it binds to is not known. Per-base quality was not reported, and no clone a single base away is much larger than it.

The collaborating institutions used their own protocols to collect whole blood in K2EDTA tubes. Collaborator samples were shipped for TCRbeta analysis as frozen whole blood, isolated PBMCs, or DNA extracted from either sample type. TCRbeta CDR3 regions were amplified from genomic DNA by means of the immunoSEQ Assay, a bias-controlled multiplex PCR. Turning to the authors' computational methods: Within the assay, amplification of reference gene primers was used to estimate how many nucleated cells each sample contained. To quantify the absolute abundance of each unique TCRbeta CDR3 rearrangement, sequence reads were collapsed and filtered. For each sample, productive Simpson clonality was calculated as the square root of Simpson's diversity index over productive rearrangements. The immuneACCESS repertoire file appears here via TCRdb, limited to in-frame rearrangements. These files lack a portion of the clones; in checked studies, under half of the deficit traces to unresolved V genes, and the cause of the others is not known. Clone size and V and J calls were adopted from that table, with D and trimming inferred from the DNA. Present in this sample are nearly 110,000 clones, 70% to 85% of which were seen just once. 14% of the sample lies in the top ten.

V was cut back by 8 bases and J by 6 bases, leaving a gap of 14 bases between them. Looking up the germline V gene (reference sequence) yields CDR1 SEHNR and CDR2 FQNEAQ. The CDR3 covers 13 residues, taking in both the cysteine and the phenylalanine. The sequence is cut down to CDR3 DNA, 39 bases in frame from base 1. The source of this sequence is a woman aged 60 to 75 with acute or convalescent COVID-19. The sample comprised peripheral blood. This sequence uses TRBV7-9 and TRBJ1-5; possibly the D gene is TRBD1, per 6 matching bases. DNA sequence: TGTGCCAGCGGCTCCGGGACACCTCAGCCCCAGCATTTT. The encoded protein is CASGSGTPQPQHF.